This entry lists 8 T cell receptor beta chains sequenced from one sample in a study of blood T cell repertoires in COVID-19. Sequencing used immunoSEQ multiplex PCR; TCRdb keeps in-frame clones, though not all of them. Of about 160,000 clones listed, approximately 85% are singletons. The sample was peripheral blood. All receptors derive from a middle-aged man with acute or convalescent COVID-19.

This chain uses TRBV28 with TRBJ1-1; D ambiguous. The germline V gene encodes CDR1 MDHEN and CDR2 SYDVKM. With 6 bases removed from V and 1 base from J, the gap between germline ends came to 6 bases. The CDR3 covers 12 residues. The CDR3 sequence is CASSIGNTEAFF. The DNA for the CDR3 is TGTGCCAGCAGCATCGGGAACACTGAAGCTTTCTTT.

The chain recombines TRBV11-3 with TRBJ2-2, with D possibly TRBD1 on 6 matching bases. V was pared by 1 base and J by 3 bases, with 18 bases between. The CDR3 sequence is 18 residues long. Germline V lookup: CDR1 SGHNT, CDR2 YENEEA. The DNA of the CDR3 is TGTGCCAGCAGCTTAGTTACCGGGACATCGAGAGACACCGGGGAGCTGTTTTTT. It specifies CASSLVTGTSRDTGELFF.

This clone was observed a single time. This sequence joins TRBV4-3 and TRBJ2-3; 12 nucleotides match TRBD2. In germline, CDR1 is LGHNA, CDR2 YSLEER. CDR3 length: 17 residues. V lost 0 bases, J lost 2 bases, and 3 bases stayed unmatched. The DNA of the CDR3 is TGCGCCAGCAGCCAAGATCGACTAGCGGGGGACACAGATACGCAGTATTTT. This codes for CASSQDRLAGDTDTQYF.

This clone was seen a few times. This chain uses TRBV6-4 with TRBJ2-1; TRBD1 is a possible D gene (6 bases). The germline gives CDR1 MRHNA, CDR2 SNTAGT. CDR3 length: 14 residues. V lost 0 bases to trimming and J lost 6 bases, with 9 bases between them. CDR3 amino acids: CASSDSARGNEQFF. CDR3 DNA: TGTGCCAGCAGTGACTCGGCCAGGGGCAATGAGCAGTTCTTC.

V is TRBV7-9 and J is TRBJ2-5; maybe TRBD2 (5 bases). Germline V gene lookup returns CDR1 SEHNR and CDR2 FQNEAQ (reference sequence). This CDR3 comprises 13 residues. V was pared by 5 bases and J by 0 bases, with 7 bases between. DNA for the CDR3: TGTGCCAGCAGCCCGGACTACCAAGAGACCCAGTACTTC. Residues: CASSPDYQETQYF.

J is TRBJ2-1 and V is TRBV6-5; 11 bases are a match to TRBD2. Trimming cost V 8 bases and J 8 bases; bases outside gene matches: 8. CDR3 size: 14 residues. Per the germline V gene, CDR1 is MNHEY and CDR2 is SVGAGI. CDR3 amino acids: CASSSSGGAHEQFF. The DNA of the CDR3 is TGTGCCAGCTCGAGTAGCGGGGGGGCCCATGAGCAGTTCTTC.

The V call is TRBV7-9, the J call TRBJ1-1, with TRBD1 identical over 7 bases. The CDR3 runs 13 residues. V trimming: 2 bases; J trimming: 4 bases; junction bases outside the gene matches: 1. Germline lookup yields CDR1 SEHNR and CDR2 FQNEAQ (reference sequence). The CDR3 here is CASSLQGGTEAFF. The CDR3 bases are TGTGCCAGCAGCTTACAGGGGGGCACTGAAGCTTTCTTT. The variable domain in full, with the rest retrieved from reference TRBV7-9 and TRBJ1-1, is DTGVSQNPRHKITKRGQNVTFRCDPISEHNRLYWYRQTLGQGPEFLTYFQNEAQLEKSRLLSDRFSAERPKGSFSTLEIQRTEQGDSAMYLCASSLQGGTEAFFGQGTRLTVV.

This clone has just one count. The chain employs TRBV7-9 and TRBJ1-2; 9 bases map to TRBD1. Looked up from germline, CDR1 is SEHNR and CDR2 is FQNEAQ (reference sequence). Trimming at V came to 1 base and at J to 14 bases, leaving 8 bases not matched to a gene. The CDR3 extends over 13 amino acids. The chain's CDR3 is CASSLGSGTGKTF. The CDR3 nucleotides read TGTGCCAGCAGCTTAGGGTCAGGGACAGGGAAGACCTTC.